The 13 T cell receptor beta chains presented below share a single source sample, sequenced in a study of blood T cell repertoires in COVID-19. Profiled with immunoSEQ multiplex PCR; TCRdb holds only in-frame clones, not every one. The data show under 85,000 clones, 87% seen once. Sequenced sample: peripheral blood. The source is a woman of 80 years or more with active or convalescent COVID-19.

This sequence joins TRBV4-3 and TRBJ2-1; 12 bases are shared with TRBD2. With 3 bases clipped from V and 9 bases from J, the junction kept 12 bases outside the gene matches. CDR3 length: 17 residues. CDR1 and CDR2 from the germline V gene are LGHNA and YSLEER. For the CDR3, the DNA is TGCGCCAGCAGCCACCGAACTAGCGGGAGGATTCTTGCTGAGCAGTTCTTC. Residues: CASSHRTSGRILAEQFF.

The V call is TRBV29-1, the J call TRBJ2-5; 13 bases agree with TRBD2. This CDR3 contains 14 residues. V gave up 8 bases and J gave up 4 bases; unmatched junction bases: 7. Per germline, CDR1 SQVTM and CDR2 ANQGSEA. CDR3 region: CSYRTSGRAETQYF. The CDR3 bases are TGCAGCTACCGGACTAGCGGGAGAGCAGAGACCCAGTACTTC.

The chain uses TRBV6-5 and TRBJ1-3; D is unresolved. The germline V and J ends were trimmed by 7 bases and 3 bases, with 13 bases remaining between them. Germline CDR1 reads MNHEY; CDR2 reads SVGAGI. CDR3 length equals 14 residues. CDR3 residues: CASTWRESGNTIYF. The CDR3 DNA is TGTGCCAGCACCTGGAGGGAGAGTGGAAACACCATATATTTT.

The chain has TRBV4-1 and TRBJ1-5, with a weak D call TRBD1 (5 bases). This CDR3 has 14 amino acids. V shed 6 bases and J shed 2 bases, with 11 bases lying between them. Germline V gene lookup returns CDR1 MGHRA and CDR2 YSYEKL. CDR3 amino acids: CASREIGGNQPQHF. The CDR3, as DNA: TGCGCCAGCAGGGAGATAGGGGGCAATCAGCCCCAGCATTTT.

J is TRBJ2-4 and V is TRBV2; D is perhaps TRBD1 (6 bases). With 4 bases removed from V and 7 bases from J, the gap between germline ends came to 14 bases. Germline CDR1 SNHLY, CDR2 FYNNEI. CDR3 length: 14 amino acids. CDR3 in amino acids: CASSVKGVVNIQYF. The DNA of the CDR3 is TGTGCCAGCAGTGTTAAGGGGGTTGTGAACATTCAGTACTTC.

This clone was observed a few times. The chain employs TRBV19 and TRBJ2-1, with 7 bases lining up with TRBD1. J gave up 4 bases and V 5 bases, and 8 bases lay outside the gene matches. The germline CDR1 and CDR2 sequences are LNHDA and SQIVND (reference sequence). The CDR3 has 15 amino acids. The CDR3 is CASSWRQGPYNEQFF. CDR3 coding DNA: TGTGCCAGTAGTTGGAGACAGGGTCCATACAATGAGCAGTTCTTC.

J is TRBJ2-7 and V is TRBV24-1; 10 bases are a match to TRBD1. The CDR3 length is 16 residues. The germline gives CDR1 KGHDR, CDR2 SFDVKD. Losses at the gene ends were 5 bases for V and 5 bases for J; bases not matched to a gene: 11. The CDR3 DNA sequence: TGTGCCACCAGTGCCCGGGGGGGACAGGGGTCCCACGAGCAGTACTTC. It translates to CATSARGGQGSHEQYF.

The gene calls are TRBV6-2 or TRBV6-3 and TRBJ1-5; a possible D gene is TRBD1 (5 bases). Germline CDR1 MNHEY, CDR2 SVGEGT. Trimming removed 5 bases at V and 0 bases at J, with 20 bases between. This CDR3 has 18 amino acids. CDR3 amino acids: CASSHPPGGVFSNQPQHF. Here the CDR3 DNA reads TGTGCCAGCAGTCACCCCCCAGGAGGGGTCTTTAGCAATCAGCCCCAGCATTTT.

The chain has TRBV7-2 and TRBJ2-7, with 9 nucleotides matching TRBD2. Losses at the gene ends were 5 bases for V and 2 bases for J; bases not matched to a gene: 10. Germline V gene lookup returns CDR1 SGHTA and CDR2 FQGNSA. The CDR3 totals 16 residues. The CDR3 coding sequence is TGTGCCAGCAGCCAACAATTAGCGGGAGCGACCTACGAGCAGTACTTC. This sequence encodes CASSQQLAGATYEQYF.

The chain recombines TRBV4-3 with TRBJ1-4, with no clear D. V was clipped by 1 base and J by 0 bases, with 3 bases between them. The germline gives CDR1 LGHNA, CDR2 YSLEER. The CDR3 runs to 14 residues. The CDR3 bases are TGCGCCAGCAGCCAAGCTGCAACTAATGAAAAACTGTTTTTT. The encoded protein is CASSQAATNEKLFF.

The CDR3 DNA reads as TGCGCCAGCAGCCAAGTTTTAACTAGCGGGGGGGCCGGGGAGACCCAGTACTTC. Residues: CASSQVLTSGGAGETQYF. This chain links TRBV4-1 with TRBJ2-5; 13 bases align to TRBD2. The germline V gene encodes CDR1 MGHRA and CDR2 YSYEKL. The V gene end was trimmed by 1 base and the J gene end by 5 bases; junction bases not matched to a gene: 10. CDR3 length: 18 residues.

V is TRBV19 and J is TRBJ2-7; D is unclear. The CDR3 is 11 amino acids. CDR1 and CDR2 (germline): LNHDA, SQIVND (reference sequence). The V end was cut by 3 bases, the J end by 4 bases, with 4 bases between. The CDR3 DNA reads as TGTGCCAGTAGTATCGGTTACGAGCAGTACTTC. It encodes CASSIGYEQYF.

The rearrangement uses TRBV11-2 and TRBJ1-2; the match to TRBD1 covers 8 bases. The CDR3 length is 15 residues. Germline CDR1 SGHAT, CDR2 FQNNGV. The J segment lost 8 bases and the V segment lost 6 bases, leaving 14 bases of the junction unmatched. CDR3 residues: CASSLDPAGGRGYTF. DNA of the CDR3: TGTGCCAGCAGTCTAGATCCCGCAGGGGGCCGGGGCTACACCTTC. Combining the CDR3 with reference TRBV11-2 and TRBJ1-2 gives the whole variable domain EAGVAQSPRYKIIEKRQSVAFWCNPISGHATLYWYQQILGQGPKLLIQFQNNGVVDDSQLPKDRFSAERLKGVDSTLKIQPAKLEDSAVYLCASSLDPAGGRGYTFGSGTRLTVV.